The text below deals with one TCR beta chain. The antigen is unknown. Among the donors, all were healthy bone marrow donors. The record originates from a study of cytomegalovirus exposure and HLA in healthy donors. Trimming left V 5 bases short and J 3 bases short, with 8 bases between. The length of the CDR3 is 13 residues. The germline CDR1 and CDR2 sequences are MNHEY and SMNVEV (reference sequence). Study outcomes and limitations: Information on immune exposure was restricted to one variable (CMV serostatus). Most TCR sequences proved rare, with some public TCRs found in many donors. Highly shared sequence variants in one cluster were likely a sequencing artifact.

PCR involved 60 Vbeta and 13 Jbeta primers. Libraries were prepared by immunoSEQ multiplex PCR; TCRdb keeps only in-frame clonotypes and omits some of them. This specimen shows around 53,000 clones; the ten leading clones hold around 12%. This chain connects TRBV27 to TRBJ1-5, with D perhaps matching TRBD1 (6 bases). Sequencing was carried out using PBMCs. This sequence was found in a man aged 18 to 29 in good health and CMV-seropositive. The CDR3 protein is CASSRDNNQPQHF. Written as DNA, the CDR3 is TGTGCCAGCAGTCGGGACAACAATCAGCCCCAGCATTTT.